A single sample gave rise to the 24 T cell receptor beta chains below, sequenced in a study of T cells in Graves' hyperthyroidism and ophthalmopathy. Amplification targeted TCR beta CDR3 regions from RNA transcripts. TCR CDR3 underwent first-round RT-PCR with the HTBI primer set. MiXCR was run by TCRdb on the multiplex PCR reads, yielding one entry per CDR3 protein. Found here are about 290,000 distinct CDR3 sequences, about 14% of them singletons; the top ten hold roughly 7.5%. What was sequenced was blood. All receptors come from a woman aged 25-40 years with Graves' hyperthyroidism that later progressed to Graves' ophthalmopathy.

Many counts were recorded for this clonotype. The chain employs TRBV20-1 and TRBJ2-7, with D possibly TRBD2 on 5 matching bases. Germline V lookup: CDR1 DFQATT, CDR2 SNEGSKA (reference sequence). CDR3 length: 14 residues. Trimming shortened V by 6 bases and J by 0 bases, and 15 bases separated the two germline ends. As DNA, the CDR3 is TGCAGTGCCCCGGACTGGGAGAGCTCCTACGAGCAGTACTTC. It translates to CSAPDWESSYEQYF.

This clonotype was found a few times. A much larger clone is a single base away; this may be a read error. V gene TRBV20-1 combines with J gene TRBJ2-1, with 7 bases aligning to TRBD2. The ends lost 6 bases at V and 12 bases at J; junction bases unmatched: 8. Germline CDR1 reads DFQATT; CDR2 reads SNEGSKA (reference sequence). The CDR3 has 11 amino acids. CDR3 amino acids: CSAGSGKGQFF. The CDR3 coding sequence is TGCAGTGCGGGGAGCGGGAAAGGGCAGTTCTTC.

This clonotype was observed many times. The chain couples TRBV27 to TRBJ1-1; D not resolved. V was trimmed by 3 bases and J by 1 base, leaving 6 bases between them. CDR3 length equals 13 residues. Germline V CDR1 and CDR2: MNHEY, SMNVEV (reference sequence). The CDR3 nucleotides are TGTGCCAGCAGTTTTTGGGGGAACACTGAAGCTTTCTTT. Amino acids: CASSFWGNTEAFF.

The gene calls are TRBV28 and TRBJ2-7; 10 bases are shared with TRBD2. Germline V CDR1 and CDR2: MDHEN, SYDVKM. The V gene end was trimmed by 9 bases and the J gene end by 3 bases; junction bases not matched to a gene: 8. The CDR3 runs 14 residues. The CDR3, as DNA: TGTGCCAGTACGAAGGCTAGCGGGAGCTACGAGCAGTACTTC. The encoded protein is CASTKASGSYEQYF.

This clonotype has at least ten counts. The chain has TRBV13 and TRBJ2-7, with 10 bases matching TRBD1. Germline V gene sequence: CDR1 PRHDT, CDR2 FYEKMQ (reference sequence). The CDR3 is 15 amino acids. V was pared by 1 base and J by 3 bases, with 3 bases of the junction left unmatched. In nucleotides, the CDR3 is TGTGCCAGCAGCTTAGCACGGGACAGGGGCTACGAGCAGTACTTC. Residues: CASSLARDRGYEQYF.

Notes on this clonotype: A read error may be the cause here, since a much bigger clone is one base away. The CDR3 end shows no conserved phenylalanine or tryptophan, and so a read error is likely. The gene calls are TRBV27 and TRBJ2-7, with TRBD2 matching 9 bases. The CDR3 has 14 residues. After removal of 5 bases from V and 5 bases from J, the junction contained 7 bases not matched to a gene. Germline lookup yields CDR1 MNHEY and CDR2 SMNVEV (reference sequence). The CDR3 DNA reads as TGTGCCAGCAGTCTGACTGGACTAGCGAACGAGCAGTACTCC. Encoded protein: CASSLTGLANEQYS.

There are many counts of this clonotype. The gene calls are TRBV20-1 and TRBJ2-2, with D perhaps TRBD1 or TRBD2 (6 bases each). The CDR3 is 16 amino acids. CDR1 is DFQATT and CDR2 is SNEGSKA in the germline V gene (reference sequence). V was shortened by 5 bases and J by 1 base, with 17 bases between the two germline ends. The CDR3: CSARRRGSGNTGELFF. The CDR3, as DNA: TGCAGTGCTCGACGCAGGGGTAGCGGGAACACCGGGGAGCTGTTTTTT.

There are a few counts of this clonotype. J is TRBJ2-5 and V is TRBV20-1, with 10 bases aligning to TRBD2. V lost 1 base, J lost 5 bases, and 7 bases stayed unmatched. Germline lookup yields CDR1 DFQATT and CDR2 SNEGSKA (reference sequence). The CDR3 runs 15 residues. The CDR3 region has the DNA TGCAGTGCTAGAGCCCGAGCGGGAGGGTATGAGACCCAGTACTTC. Residues: CSARARAGGYETQYF.

The chain couples TRBV28 to TRBJ1-2; D gene uncertain. The CDR3 spans 12 residues. V dropped 5 bases and J dropped 7 bases, with 11 bases sitting between them. CDR1 MDHEN and CDR2 SYDVKM come from the germline V gene. CDR3 coding DNA: TGTGCCAGCAGTGCGGGTCTCACTGGCTACACCTTC. Its protein product is CASSAGLTGYTF.

This clonotype has at least ten counts. The chain employs TRBV7-2 and TRBJ1-4; the match to TRBD1 covers 7 bases. The germline V gene has CDR1 SGHTA and CDR2 FQGNSA. The CDR3 has 14 amino acids. V lost 5 bases, J lost 6 bases, and 6 bases stayed unmatched. The CDR3 sequence is CASSVGTVYEKLFF. The DNA for the CDR3 is TGTGCCAGCAGCGTAGGGACAGTCTATGAAAAACTGTTTTTT.

The rearrangement uses TRBV4-1 and TRBJ2-7, with D hard to call. Germline CDR1 reads MGHRA; CDR2 reads YSYEKL. With 1 base removed from V and 2 bases from J, the gap between germline ends came to 9 bases. This CDR3 is 14 amino acids long. The chain's CDR3 is CASSQGAGAYEQYF. CDR3 DNA sequence: TGCGCCAGCAGCCAAGGGGCAGGAGCCTACGAGCAGTACTTC.

This clonotype was seen at least ten times. The chain combines TRBV7-2 with TRBJ2-2; no clear D gene. Germline V gene data show CDR1 as SGHTA and CDR2 as FQGNSA. V was pared by 4 bases and J by 6 bases, with 6 bases between. CDR3 length equals 12 residues. CDR3 protein: CASSWAAGELFF. In nucleotides, the CDR3 is TGTGCCAGCAGCTGGGCGGCCGGGGAGCTGTTTTTT.

Points on this clonotype: The junction does not match germline at one end; this may be a read error. V usage is TRBV19 and J usage is TRBJ2-4, with 8 bases matching TRBD2. In germline, CDR1 is LNHDA, CDR2 SQIVND (reference sequence). This CDR3 is 14 amino acids long. This CDR3 reads CASSGRAKSNIRYF. The CDR3 nucleotides are TGTGCCAGTAGCGGGAGGGCCAAGTCGAACATTCGGTACTTC.

This clonotype was seen repeatedly, ten times or more. The chain has TRBV20-1 and TRBJ2-5; 11 bases are a match to TRBD2. V dropped 2 bases and J dropped 5; count of bases not matched to a gene: 4. In germline, CDR1 is DFQATT, CDR2 SNEGSKA (reference sequence). CDR3 length: 14 residues. The CDR3 bases are TGCAGTGCTAGATCCCGGACTAGCGGGGAGACCCAGTACTTC. Amino acids: CSARSRTSGETQYF.

The CDR3 sequence is CASSPGAVYEQYF. The CDR3 region has the DNA TGTGCCAGCAGCCCCGGAGCCGTCTACGAGCAGTACTTC. The J gene is TRBJ2-7, the V gene TRBV5-6; no firm D call. Germline V gives CDR1 SGHDT, CDR2 YYEEEE. Trimming took off 4 bases at V and 3 bases at J, with 11 bases between the two ends. This CDR3 comprises 13 residues.

There are a few counts of this clonotype. The CDR3 here is CASSQLGAHEQYF. CDR3 in DNA: TGTGCCAGCAGCCAATTAGGAGCACACGAGCAGTACTTC. J is TRBJ2-7 and V is TRBV14; D is ambiguous. Between the trimmed V and J ends, which lost 2 bases and 5 bases, there was a span of 10 bases. CDR1 is SGHDN and CDR2 is FVKESK in the germline V gene. The CDR3 loop spans 13 amino acids.

This clonotype was seen only a few times. This chain joins TRBV6-1 and TRBJ2-1, with 9 bases that match TRBD2. V lost 5 bases to trimming and J lost 4 bases; unmatched junction nucleotides: 9. The CDR3 loop spans 16 amino acids. Per germline, CDR1 MNHNS and CDR2 SASEGT. The CDR3 coding sequence is TGTGCCAGCAGTAGAGATAGCGGGAGATTATACAATGAGCAGTTCTTC. Encoded protein: CASSRDSGRLYNEQFF.

This clonotype was seen repeatedly, ten times or more. The chain uses TRBV28 and TRBJ2-3; TRBD2 matches at 7 bases. CDR1 and CDR2 from the germline V gene are MDHEN and SYDVKM. The CDR3 sequence is 15 residues long. Trimming removed 5 bases from V and 4 bases from J; junction bases left unmatched: 9. Here the CDR3 DNA reads TGTGCCAGCAGTCCCTGGGGGGGAGGTGCAGATACGCAGTATTTT. Encoded protein: CASSPWGGGADTQYF.

This clonotype turned up a few times. The conserved closing phenylalanine or tryptophan is absent in this CDR3, likely reflecting a read error. The limits of the CDR3 on the DNA are not certain, so only TCRdb's listed CDR3 is given. This chain connects TRBV20-1 to TRBJ1-4. Germline V gives CDR1 DFQATT, CDR2 SNEGSKA (reference sequence). Ends included, the CDR3 has 16 residues. The CDR3 sequence is CSARRPSRATNEKLFL.

This clonotype came up many times. J is TRBJ2-5 and V is TRBV6-1; 13 bases are a match to TRBD2. Germline CDR1 MNHNS, CDR2 SASEGT. The CDR3 has 17 residues. V shed 5 bases and J 3 bases; nucleotides not matched to a gene: 9. Here the CDR3 reads CASSPIGTSGDEETQYF. The CDR3 DNA sequence: TGTGCCAGCAGTCCAATCGGGACTAGCGGGGACGAAGAGACCCAGTACTTC.

Many counts were recorded for this clonotype. This chain connects TRBV20-1 to TRBJ1-1; D ambiguous. The CDR3 consists of 12 residues. Per germline, CDR1 DFQATT and CDR2 SNEGSKA (reference sequence). V lost 0 bases, J lost 2 bases, and 4 bases lay in between. The DNA for the CDR3 is TGCAGTGCTAGAGATGATAACACTGAAGCTTTCTTT. Its protein product is CSARDDNTEAFF.

This clonotype was seen repeatedly, ten times or more. This chain uses TRBV6-1 with TRBJ2-1; 8 bases align to TRBD2. Germline CDR1 and CDR2: MNHNS and SASEGT. V was pared by 7 bases and J by 7 bases, with 12 bases of the junction left unmatched. CDR3 length: 15 residues. The CDR3 sequence is CASTGSASGLNEQFF. The CDR3, as DNA: TGTGCCAGCACGGGCTCTGCTAGCGGGTTAAATGAGCAGTTCTTC.

The chain couples TRBV6-1 to TRBJ1-1; weak D call: TRBD1 (5 bases). This CDR3 contains 13 residues. Germline loops: CDR1 MNHNS, CDR2 SASEGT. V shed 8 bases and J shed 7 bases, with 17 bases lying between them. The CDR3 DNA reads TGTGCCAGCCGTCTCAGGGATTTTGGTGAAGCTTTCTTT. This encodes CASRLRDFGEAFF.

This clonotype was seen a few times. A much larger clonotype is one base distant, so this may be a read error. The V and J genes are TRBV6-9 and TRBJ2-7; D may be TRBD1 (5 bases). Between the trimmed V and J ends, which lost 5 bases and 6 bases, there was a span of 17 bases. Germline values: CDR1 MNHGY, CDR2 SVAAGI. CDR3 length: 14 residues. The DNA of the CDR3 is TGTGCCAGCAGTCCCCAACAGGATGGGCTCGAGCAGTACTTC. Its protein product is CASSPQQDGLEQYF.